A single sample gave rise to the 2 T cell receptor beta chains below, sequenced in a study of CD8+CD57+ T cells in acquired aplastic anemia listed by TCRdb under 2018. Expansion of CD8+CD57+ cells had been shown by flow cytometry in the patients chosen for sequencing. Sequencer: Illumina HiSeq 2000. Profiling of TCR beta VDJ combinations and CDR3 sequences used genomic DNA as the template. TCRdb applied fastp at Q25 and MiXCR to the public reads, then kept only in-frame beta chains. When rows share a CDR3 protein, they turn into one entry using the most common DNA and genes. The sample table contains roughly 240,000 distinct CDR3 sequences; only one count was recorded for around 43% of them. The leading ten clones occupy over 7.5% of the sample. Sequences were obtained from sorted CD4+, CD8+, or CD8+CD57+ T cells (not recorded which) from PBMCs. These receptors were obtained from a human donor with aplastic anemia.

This clonotype was detected many times. A junction end diverges from the germline sequence, so it may reflect a read error. The chain joins TRBV29-1 to TRBJ1-2; no definite D call. The CDR3 extends over 11 amino acids. Germline V gene sequence: CDR1 SQVTM, CDR2 ANQGSEA. CDR3 in DNA: TGCAGCGTCGACGGGAGGGAAAGAACCTACTTC. Encoded protein: CSVDGRERTYF. Supplemented by reference TRBV29-1 and TRBJ1-2, the full variable domain reads SAVISQKPSRDICQRGTSLTIQCQVDSQVTMMFWYRQQPGQSLTLIATANQGSEATYESGFVIDKFPISRPNLTFSTLTVSNMSPEDSSIYLCSVDGRERTYFGSGTRLTVV.

CDR3: CATSSQDASGPSNEQFF. As DNA, the CDR3 is TGTGCCACCAGCAGCCAAGATGCGTCAGGGCCTTCCAATGAGCAGTTCTTC. This chain links TRBV15 with TRBJ2-1; D possibly corresponds to TRBD1 (5 bases). The CDR3 has 17 residues. Germline CDR1 and CDR2: LNHNV and YYDKDF (reference sequence). The V end was cut by 3 bases, the J end by 6 bases, with 21 bases between.